These 13 T cell receptor beta chains originate from one sample sequenced in a study of vaccination and CD4 T cells after COVID-19. Treatment here: approximately 9-day PBMC culture with coronavirus spike peptide pools or control peptides (ViraFEST assay). Their antigens are not known. Sequencing of cultured CD4+ T cell DNA used the Oncomine TCR Beta short-read assay. TCRdb processed the PCR reads anew with MiXCR; each CDR3 protein has one entry. This sample yields several thousand distinct CDR3 sequences, of which 14% are seen a single time; 15% to 20% belongs to the top ten. Sequencing was done on a sample of CD4+ T cells from blood, cultured in vitro. The receptors stem from a human donor who had recovered from COVID-19.

The CDR3 nucleotides read TGTGCCAGCAGTTACAATCCGGCTAGCCCCCAGGAGACCCAGTACTTC. Translating gives CASSYNPASPQETQYF. The rearrangement joins TRBV6-5 to TRBJ2-5; the D gene is possibly TRBD2 (5 bases). Germline CDR1 reads MNHEY; CDR2 reads SVGAGI. The CDR3 has 16 amino acids. V was clipped by 2 bases and J by 5 bases, with 18 bases between them.

This clonotype qualifies as medium-sized. The rearrangement uses TRBV20-1 and TRBJ1-2; D not certain. The CDR3 extends over 13 amino acids. Germline CDR1 is DFQATT and CDR2 is SNEGSKA (reference sequence). V was trimmed by 5 bases and J by 8 bases, leaving 18 bases between them. For the CDR3, the DNA is TGCAGTGCTGGAACTGCAGCGTCAAGCGGCTACACCTTC. Its translation: CSAGTAASSGYTF.

The CDR3 coding sequence is TGTGCCAGCAGTGAAGCGTTGGGAAGAGGGTTCTTC. Protein sequence: CASSEALGRGFF. The rearrangement joins TRBV6-1 to TRBJ2-1; D unclear. Trimming left V 0 bases short and J 15 bases short, with 12 bases between. The CDR3 spans 12 residues. Germline V gene lookup returns CDR1 MNHNS and CDR2 SASEGT.

In this sample, this clonotype is medium-sized. V and J are TRBV19 and TRBJ1-1; D is ambiguous. CDR1 and CDR2 from the germline V gene are LNHDA and SQIVND (reference sequence). Trimming took off 8 bases at V and 1 base at J, with 20 bases between the two ends. There are 16 residues in the CDR3. CDR3 coding DNA: TGTGCCAGTCCCGGTGGCATGTGGAAGGGGAACACTGAAGCTTTCTTT. It translates to CASPGGMWKGNTEAFF.

The chain has TRBV12-3 or TRBV12-4 and TRBJ1-2; 9 nucleotides align to TRBD1. V dropped 6 bases and J dropped 9; count of bases not matched to a gene: 8. The length of the CDR3 is 13 residues. The CDR3 DNA sequence: TGTGCCAGCAGGCCTACAGGGGGCAGGAGCTACACCTTC. It is translated as CASRPTGGRSYTF.

CDR3 amino acids: CASSLVARGARSGNTIYF. The CDR3 DNA follows: TGTGCCAGCAGCTTAGTCGCTCGGGGGGCTCGAAGTGGAAACACCATATATTTT. The chain is built from TRBV7-8 and TRBJ1-3; D might be TRBD1 (6 bases). V lost 1 base, J lost 3 bases, and 19 bases lay in between. CDR1 is SGHVS and CDR2 is FQNEAQ in the germline V gene. This CDR3 spans 18 amino acids.

The chain combines TRBV7-3 with TRBJ2-2; 9 bases agree with TRBD1. V lost 5 bases, J lost 0 bases, and 4 bases stayed unmatched. The CDR3 has 16 amino acids. Germline values: CDR1 SGHTA, CDR2 FQGTGA. In nucleotides, the CDR3 is TGTGCCAGCAGCAGCAGGACAGGGGCGAACACCGGGGAGCTGTTTTTT. It yields the protein CASSSRTGANTGELFF.

By sample fraction, this clonotype is medium-sized. The V gene is TRBV30, the J gene TRBJ1-2, with TRBD1 as a possible D gene (5 bases). V was shortened by 2 bases and J by 4 bases, with 11 bases between the two germline ends. The germline V gene encodes CDR1 GTSNPN and CDR2 SVGIG (reference sequence). CDR3 length equals 13 residues. The CDR3 is CAWSMRGAYGYTF. In DNA, the CDR3 is TGTGCCTGGAGTATGCGAGGGGCCTATGGCTACACCTTC.

This clonotype is labeled as medium-sized (0.01 to 0.1%). V and J are TRBV5-1 and TRBJ2-5, with D perhaps TRBD2 (5 bases). The V gene lost 2 bases and the J gene lost 6 bases, with 11 bases spanning the gap. This CDR3 region has 13 residues. Germline-derived CDR1 and CDR2 are SGHRS and YFSETQ. The CDR3 DNA sequence: TGCGCCAGCAGCTTAGACGGGGAGCAGACCCAGTACTTC. Protein: CASSLDGEQTQYF. The full variable domain, rest sourced from reference TRBV5-1 and TRBJ2-5, is KAGVTQTPRYLIKTRGQQVTLSCSPISGHRSVSWYQQTPGQGLQFLFEYFSETQRNKGNFPGRFSGRQFSNSRSEMNVSTLELGDSALYLCASSLDGEQTQYFGPGTRLLVL.

This clonotype was detected a few times. The chain links TRBV6-1 to TRBJ2-1; no clear D gene. There are 13 residues in the CDR3. The ends were cut back, 5 bases at V and 6 bases at J, with 11 bases in the middle. The germline CDR1 and CDR2 sequences are MNHNS and SASEGT. In nucleotides, the CDR3 is TGTGCCAGCAGTCGTGACCGCCGCAATGAGCAGTTCTTC. Translating it yields CASSRDRRNEQFF.

In its sample, this clonotype was seen a few times. The V and J genes are TRBV7-9 and TRBJ1-6; 9 nucleotides align to TRBD1. Trimming took 5 bases from V and 6 from J; bases not matched to a gene: 5. The CDR3 extends over 15 amino acids. Germline CDR1 SEHNR, CDR2 FQNEAQ (reference sequence). The CDR3 DNA is TGTGCCAGCAGCCCAATGGGACAGGGTAATTCACCCCTCCACTTT. It is translated as CASSPMGQGNSPLHF.

This clonotype turned up a few times. V is TRBV5-8 and J is TRBJ1-6, with TRBD1 matching 10 bases. The germline CDR1 and CDR2 sequences are SGHTS and YDEGEE. The J segment lost 7 bases and the V segment lost 4 bases, leaving 8 bases of the junction unmatched. The CDR3 loop spans 16 amino acids. CDR3 in DNA: TGTGCCAGCAGCCGGGACAGGGGAGGGGTCAATTCACCCCTCCACTTT. Translated: CASSRDRGGVNSPLHF.

This chain links TRBV30 with TRBJ2-7, with 7 bases identical to TRBD1. Per germline, CDR1 GTSNPN and CDR2 SVGIG (reference sequence). J lost 4 bases, V lost 2 bases, and 8 bases had no gene match. CDR3 length equals 14 residues. CDR3 protein: CAWSLGQEGYEQYF. Here the CDR3 DNA reads TGTGCCTGGAGTCTAGGACAGGAAGGGTACGAGCAGTACTTC.